This T cell receptor beta chain stems from a study of early T cells in non-severe SARS-CoV-2 infection. V shed 0 bases and J 7 bases; nucleotides not matched to a gene: 6. This CDR3 has 15 residues. Germline CDR1 reads ENHRY; CDR2 reads SYGVKD. This clonotype was seen repeatedly, ten times or more. TCRdb fed the 5' RACE reads into MiXCR, producing one record per CDR3 protein. The table has 55,000 to 70,000 distinct CDR3 sequences, 8% to 10% seen once. The chain recombines TRBV10-3 with TRBJ2-4; 7 bases fit TRBD1. This clonotype was obtained from an adult who was a healthcare worker with PCR-confirmed SARS-CoV-2 infection or an uninfected control (not recorded which). The specimen sequenced was whole blood. The CDR3, as DNA: TGTGCCATCAGTGAGTCTCAGGACAGGAGGAACATTCAGTACTTC. It yields the protein CAISESQDRRNIQYF.